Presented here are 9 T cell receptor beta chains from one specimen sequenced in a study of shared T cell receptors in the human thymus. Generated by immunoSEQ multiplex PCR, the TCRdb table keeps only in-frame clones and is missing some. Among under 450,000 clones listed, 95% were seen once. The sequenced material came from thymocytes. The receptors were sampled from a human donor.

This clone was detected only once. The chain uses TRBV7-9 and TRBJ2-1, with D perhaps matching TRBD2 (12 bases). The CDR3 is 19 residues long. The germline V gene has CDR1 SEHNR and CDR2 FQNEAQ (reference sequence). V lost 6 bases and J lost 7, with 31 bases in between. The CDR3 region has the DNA TGTGCCAGCAGATCTCCGGGACAGGGGGAGACTAGCGGGGGAAATGAGCAGTTCTTC. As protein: CASRSPGQGETSGGNEQFF. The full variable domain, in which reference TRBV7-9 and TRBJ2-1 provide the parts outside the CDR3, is DTGVSQNPRHKITKRGQNVTFRCDPISEHNRLYWYRQTLGQGPEFLTYFQNEAQLEKSRLLSDRFSAERPKGSFSTLEIQRTEQGDSAMYLCASRSPGQGETSGGNEQFFGPGTRLTVL.

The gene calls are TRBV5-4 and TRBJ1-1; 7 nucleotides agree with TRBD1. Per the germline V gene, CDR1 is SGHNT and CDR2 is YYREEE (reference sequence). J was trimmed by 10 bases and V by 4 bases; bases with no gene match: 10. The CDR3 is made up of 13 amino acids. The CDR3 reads CASSIRQGSSAFF. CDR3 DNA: TGTGCCAGCAGCATCCGACAGGGAAGCTCAGCTTTCTTT.

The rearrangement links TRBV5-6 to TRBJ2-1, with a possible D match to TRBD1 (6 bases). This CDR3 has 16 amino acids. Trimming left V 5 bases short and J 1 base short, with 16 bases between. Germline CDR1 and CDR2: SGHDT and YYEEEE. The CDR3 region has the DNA TGTGCCAGCAGTCGACCTCAGGGGTGGTCCTACAATGAGCAGTTCTTC. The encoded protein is CASSRPQGWSYNEQFF.

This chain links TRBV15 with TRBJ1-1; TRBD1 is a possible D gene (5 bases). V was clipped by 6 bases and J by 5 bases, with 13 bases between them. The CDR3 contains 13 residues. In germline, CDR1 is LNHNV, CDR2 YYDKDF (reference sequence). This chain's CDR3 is CATRGGRDTEAFF. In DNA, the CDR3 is TGTGCCACCAGGGGGGGACGGGATACTGAAGCTTTCTTT. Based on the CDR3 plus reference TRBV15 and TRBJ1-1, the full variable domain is DAMVIQNPRYQVTQFGKPVTLSCSQTLNHNVMYWYQQKSSQAPKLLFHYYDKDFNNEADTPDNFQSRRPNTSFCFLDIRSPGLGDTAMYLCATRGGRDTEAFFGQGTRLTVV.

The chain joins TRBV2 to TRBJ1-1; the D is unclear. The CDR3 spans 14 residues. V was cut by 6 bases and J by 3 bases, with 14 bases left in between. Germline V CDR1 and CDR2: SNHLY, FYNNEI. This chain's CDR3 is CASRPGRNHTEAFF. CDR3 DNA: TGTGCCAGCAGGCCCGGAAGGAATCACACTGAAGCTTTCTTT.

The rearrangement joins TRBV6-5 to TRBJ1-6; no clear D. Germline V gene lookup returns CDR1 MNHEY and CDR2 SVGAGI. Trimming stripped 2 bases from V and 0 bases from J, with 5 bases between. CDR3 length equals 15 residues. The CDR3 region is CASSYGGSYNSPLHF. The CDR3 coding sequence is TGTGCCAGCAGTTACGGAGGCTCCTATAATTCACCCCTCCACTTT.

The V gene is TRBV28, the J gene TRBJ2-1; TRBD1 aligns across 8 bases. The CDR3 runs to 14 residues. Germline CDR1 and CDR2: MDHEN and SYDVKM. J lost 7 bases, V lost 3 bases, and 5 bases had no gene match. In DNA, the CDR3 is TGTGCCAGCAGTTTTAGGACAGGGTTTAATGAGCAGTTCTTC. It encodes CASSFRTGFNEQFF.

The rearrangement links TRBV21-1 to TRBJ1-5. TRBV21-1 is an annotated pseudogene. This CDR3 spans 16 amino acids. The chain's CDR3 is CASSKVDRIGIEPQHF. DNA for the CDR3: TGTGCCAGCAGCAAAGTAGATAGGATAGGGATTGAGCCCCAGCATTTT.

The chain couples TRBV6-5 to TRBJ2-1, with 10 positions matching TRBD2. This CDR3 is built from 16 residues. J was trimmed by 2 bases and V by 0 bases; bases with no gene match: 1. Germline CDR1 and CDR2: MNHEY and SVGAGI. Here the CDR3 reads CASSYSGLATYNEQFF. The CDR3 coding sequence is TGTGCCAGCAGTTACTCGGGACTAGCGACCTACAATGAGCAGTTCTTC.